This T cell receptor beta chain is drawn from a study of blood T cells in healthy people across ages. The V gene lost 3 bases and the J gene lost 2 bases, with 12 bases spanning the gap. Germline V lookup: CDR1 SQVTM, CDR2 ANQGSEA. The length of the CDR3 is 14 residues. A few counts support this clonotype. A second PCR, run for roughly 7 to 12 cycles, used a sample-barcoded 5' primer plus a J-beta primer mix. TCRdb independently ran MiXCR on the 5' RACE reads; one entry per CDR3 protein. The data show some 800,000 distinct CDR3 sequences, approximately 25% seen once. Another study also made use of these data, one on T cells of mothers and their children.

The rearrangement uses TRBV29-1 and TRBJ2-3; D is ambiguous. The specimen sequenced was blood. This clonotype originated in a boy between 10 and 17 years old in good health. As DNA, the CDR3 is TGCAGCGTTGAGTCGCAGGATCTCACAGATACGCAGTATTTT. Translating gives CSVESQDLTDTQYF.